This T cell receptor (beta chain) was sequenced for a study of T cell responses to AZD1222 COVID-19 vaccine. This CDR3 contains 15 residues. Germline V gene data show CDR1 as SGHDN and CDR2 as FVKESK. V was pared by 0 bases and J by 6 bases, with 14 bases between. Sequencing used immunoSEQ multiplex PCR; TCRdb keeps in-frame clones, though not all of them. The table shows around 70,000 clones, with around 90% occurring only once. The sequence was collected from an adult who received the AZD1222 COVID-19 vaccine. The sequencing here drew on peripheral blood, taken 28 days after the second AZD1222 dose. The chain uses TRBV14 and TRBJ1-1, with D maybe TRBD1 (5 bases). DNA of the CDR3: TGTGCCAGCAGCCAAGATCAGAGTTGGGGCGCTGAAGCTTTCTTT. Translated, it gives CASSQDQSWGAEAFF.